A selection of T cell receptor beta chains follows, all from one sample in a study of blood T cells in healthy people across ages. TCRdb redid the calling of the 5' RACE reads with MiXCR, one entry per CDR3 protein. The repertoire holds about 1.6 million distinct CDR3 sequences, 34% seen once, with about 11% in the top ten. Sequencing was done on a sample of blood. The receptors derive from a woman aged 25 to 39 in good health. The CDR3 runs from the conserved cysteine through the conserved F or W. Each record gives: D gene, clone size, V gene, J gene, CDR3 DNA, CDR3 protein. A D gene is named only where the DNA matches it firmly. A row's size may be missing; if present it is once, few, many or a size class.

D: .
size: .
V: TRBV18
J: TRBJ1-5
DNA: TGTGCCAGCTCACCACGGGGGGAGTCAAATCAGCCCCAGCATTTT
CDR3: CASSPRGESNQPQHF

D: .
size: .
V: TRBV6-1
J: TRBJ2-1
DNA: TGTGCCAGCCCTCCCCCGGGCCACAATGAGCAGTTCTTC
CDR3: CASPPPGHNEQFF

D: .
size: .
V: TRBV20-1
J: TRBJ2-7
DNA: TGCAGTGCTAGAGTTTCGACAGGAAGCTCCTACGAGCAGTACTTC
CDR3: CSARVSTGSSYEQYF

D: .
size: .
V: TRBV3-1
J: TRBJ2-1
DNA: TGTGCCAGCAGCCGGATCGACCAGGGAGGGGGCTACAATGAGCAGTTCTTC
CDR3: CASSRIDQGGGYNEQFF

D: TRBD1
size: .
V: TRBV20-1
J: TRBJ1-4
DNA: TGCAGTGCCCCTAGGACAGGGGGCTTCGATGAAAAACTGTTTTTT
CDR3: CSAPRTGGFDEKLFF

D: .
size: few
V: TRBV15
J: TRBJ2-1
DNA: TGTGCCACCAGCAGAGCCGGCGGGATATCAGGAGGAAATGAGCAGTTCTTC
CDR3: CATSRAGGISGGNEQFF

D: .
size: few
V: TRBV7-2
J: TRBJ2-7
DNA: TGTGCCAGCAGCTACGGACTACCTGACTACGAGCAGTACTTC
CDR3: CASSYGLPDYEQYF

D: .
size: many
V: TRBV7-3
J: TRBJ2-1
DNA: TGTGCCAGCAGCTTCCGGGGAGGTAGTGAGCAGTTCTTC
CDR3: CASSFRGGSEQFF

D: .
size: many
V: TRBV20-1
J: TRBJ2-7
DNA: TGCAGTGCTAGAGATCGCTTGACGGTAGGACCCTTCTCCTACGAGCAGTACTTC
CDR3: CSARDRLTVGPFSYEQYF

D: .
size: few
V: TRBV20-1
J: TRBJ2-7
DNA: TGCAGTGCACCGGGACCGGGCTCCTACGAGCAGTACTTC
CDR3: CSAPGPGSYEQYF

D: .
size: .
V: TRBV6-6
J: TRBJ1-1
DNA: TGTGCCAGCAGTTACTCGGCGGAGGGCACTGAAGCTTTCTTT
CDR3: CASSYSAEGTEAFF

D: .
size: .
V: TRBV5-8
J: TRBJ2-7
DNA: TGTGCCAGCAGCTTGTGGCTCGGGGAAGTAACCTACGAGCAGTACTTC
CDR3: CASSLWLGEVTYEQYF

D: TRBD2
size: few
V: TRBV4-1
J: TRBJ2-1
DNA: TGCGCCAGCAGCCAAGAGGGGGTAGCGGGGGGGTCCCTCCATGAGCAGTTCTTC
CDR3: CASSQEGVAGGSLHEQFF

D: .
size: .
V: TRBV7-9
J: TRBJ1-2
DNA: TGTGCCAGCAGCCTCGGGAACTCCTATGGCTACACCTTC
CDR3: CASSLGNSYGYTF

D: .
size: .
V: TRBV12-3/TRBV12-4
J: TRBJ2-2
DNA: TGTGCCAGCAGTTTAGCAACACAGGGTAGTCCCGGGGAGCTGTTTTTT
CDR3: CASSLATQGSPGELFF

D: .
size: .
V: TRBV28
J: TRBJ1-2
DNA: TGTACCAGCAGTGCTCTGGACAGCTATGGCTACACCTTC
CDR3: CTSSALDSYGYTF

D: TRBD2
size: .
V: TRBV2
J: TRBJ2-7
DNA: TGTGCCAGCAGTGGTAGCGGGACACCCTACGAGCAGTACTTC
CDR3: CASSGSGTPYEQYF

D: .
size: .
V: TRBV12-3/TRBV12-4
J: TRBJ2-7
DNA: TGTGCCAGCAGCAGGGGAGGTAGCCTAGGGTACGAGCAGTACTTC
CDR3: CASSRGGSLGYEQYF

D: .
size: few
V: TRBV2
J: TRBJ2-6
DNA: TGTGCCAGCGGCCCCGGGGTCCTCTCTGGGGCCAACGTCCTGACTTTC
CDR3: CASGPGVLSGANVLTF

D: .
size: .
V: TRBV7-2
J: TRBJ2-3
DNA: TGTGCCAGCAGCATAAGCGGGCCGCAGTATTTT
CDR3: CASSISGPQYF

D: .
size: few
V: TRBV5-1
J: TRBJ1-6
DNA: TGCGCCAGCAGCCAGGAAGGGAAAGGGTCACCCCTCCACTTT
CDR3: CASSQEGKGSPLHF

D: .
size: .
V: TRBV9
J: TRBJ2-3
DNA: TGTGCCAGCAGCGTAGACTACGATACGCAGTATTTT
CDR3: CASSVDYDTQYF

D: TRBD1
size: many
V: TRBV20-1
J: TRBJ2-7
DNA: TGCAGTGCTCTTAAGACAGGGGGCGACGAGCAGTACTTC
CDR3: CSALKTGGDEQYF

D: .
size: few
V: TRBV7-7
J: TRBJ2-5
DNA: TGTGCCAGCAGCTTAGGGGTCTGGGCCGGGGCGGGAGAGACCCAGTACTTC
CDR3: CASSLGVWAGAGETQYF

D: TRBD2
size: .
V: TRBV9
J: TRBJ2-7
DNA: TGTGCCAGCCGGACTAGCGGGGGGGCCCCCTATACCTACGAGCAGTACTTC
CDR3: CASRTSGGAPYTYEQYF

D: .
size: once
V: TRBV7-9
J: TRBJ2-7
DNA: TGTGCCAGCAGCGAACCGAGGGATATGAGCTCCTACGAGCAGTACTTC
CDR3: CASSEPRDMSSYEQYF

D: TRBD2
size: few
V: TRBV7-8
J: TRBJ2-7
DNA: TGTGCCAGCAGGATGGGCGGGAGGGACGAGCAGTACTTC
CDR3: CASRMGGRDEQYF

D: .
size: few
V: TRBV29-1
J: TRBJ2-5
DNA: TGCAGCGTTGTTATCCGGAGCGGGCTTCGGAATGAGCAGTACTTC
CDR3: CSVVIRSGLRNEQYF

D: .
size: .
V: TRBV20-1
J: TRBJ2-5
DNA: TGCAGTGCTAGAGGACAGACGCCGCTGACCCAGTACTTC
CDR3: CSARGQTPLTQYF

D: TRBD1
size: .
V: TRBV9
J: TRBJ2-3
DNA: TGTGCCAGCAGCGTAGTTGGGACAGGGAGAGCTGTAGATACGCAGTATTTT
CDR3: CASSVVGTGRAVDTQYF

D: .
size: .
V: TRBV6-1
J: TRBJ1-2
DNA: TGTGCCAGCAGCGACACAGCGACAGTTCGTGACTACACCTTC
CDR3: CASSDTATVRDYTF

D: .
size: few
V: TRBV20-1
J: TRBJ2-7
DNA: TGCAGTGCTAGAGATCCCACTAGATTCGAGCAGTACTTC
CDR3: CSARDPTRFEQYF

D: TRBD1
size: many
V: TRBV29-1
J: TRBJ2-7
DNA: TGCAGCGTTGAACTTAAACGGGACAGGGACTACGAGCAGTACTTC
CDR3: CSVELKRDRDYEQYF

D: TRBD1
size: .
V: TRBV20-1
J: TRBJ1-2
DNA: TGCAGTGCTAGACTGCGACAGGGACCTTATGGCTACACCTTC
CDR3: CSARLRQGPYGYTF

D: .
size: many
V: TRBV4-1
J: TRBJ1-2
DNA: TGCGCCAGCAGCCAAGTGGGGTCGGCAGGAGCTAACTATGGCTACACCTTC
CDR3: CASSQVGSAGANYGYTF

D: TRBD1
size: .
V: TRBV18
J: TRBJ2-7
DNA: TGTGCCAGCTCACTTGCAGGGGGCTACGAGGACGAGCAGTACTTC
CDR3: CASSLAGGYEDEQYF

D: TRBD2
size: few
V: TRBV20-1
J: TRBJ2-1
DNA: TGCAGTCCTAACCCGGGGACTAGCCACTCCAATGAGCAGTTCTTC
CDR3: CSPNPGTSHSNEQFF

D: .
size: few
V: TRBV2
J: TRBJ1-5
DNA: TGTGCCAGCAGTGAACGAGGGAGCGGTCGGAAGCATTTT
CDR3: CASSERGSGRKHF

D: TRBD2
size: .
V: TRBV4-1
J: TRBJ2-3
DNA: TGCGCCAGCAGCTCCCAGCGGGGCTCAGATACGCAGTATTTT
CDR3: CASSSQRGSDTQYF

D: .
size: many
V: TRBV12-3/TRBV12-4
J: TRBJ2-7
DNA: TGTGCCAGCAGCTCCGGGGAGTCCTACGAGCAGTACTTC
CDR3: CASSSGESYEQYF

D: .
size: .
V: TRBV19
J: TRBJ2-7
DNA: TGTGCCAGTAGTGCCGCGGCACAGACGGGAGCCTACGAGCAGTACTTC
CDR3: CASSAAAQTGAYEQYF